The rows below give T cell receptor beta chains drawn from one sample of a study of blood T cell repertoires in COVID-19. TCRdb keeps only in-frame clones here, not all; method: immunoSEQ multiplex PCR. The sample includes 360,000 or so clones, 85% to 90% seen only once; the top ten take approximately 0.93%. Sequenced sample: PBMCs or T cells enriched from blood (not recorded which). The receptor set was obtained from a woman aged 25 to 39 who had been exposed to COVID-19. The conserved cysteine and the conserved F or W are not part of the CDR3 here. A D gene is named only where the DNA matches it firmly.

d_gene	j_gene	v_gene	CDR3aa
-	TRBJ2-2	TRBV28	ASGASVGGELF
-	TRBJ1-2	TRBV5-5	ASSFLSDGVYGYT
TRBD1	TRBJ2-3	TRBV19	ASTPDRVTADTQY
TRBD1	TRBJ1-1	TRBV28	ASSLSLGGANTEAF
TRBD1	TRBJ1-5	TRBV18	ASSSGQKQPQH
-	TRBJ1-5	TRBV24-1	ATGEGLMPQH
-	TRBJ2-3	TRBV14	ASSQALAGKDTQY
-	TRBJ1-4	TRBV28	ASRGGFNEKLF
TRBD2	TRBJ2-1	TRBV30	AWSAGGGFYNEQF
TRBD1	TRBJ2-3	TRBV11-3	ASRRTGGLGLADTQY
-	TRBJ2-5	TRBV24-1	ATSDYSNQETQY
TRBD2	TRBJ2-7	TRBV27	ASRSGDGRAVYEQY
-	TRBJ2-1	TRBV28	ASSPPGANEQF